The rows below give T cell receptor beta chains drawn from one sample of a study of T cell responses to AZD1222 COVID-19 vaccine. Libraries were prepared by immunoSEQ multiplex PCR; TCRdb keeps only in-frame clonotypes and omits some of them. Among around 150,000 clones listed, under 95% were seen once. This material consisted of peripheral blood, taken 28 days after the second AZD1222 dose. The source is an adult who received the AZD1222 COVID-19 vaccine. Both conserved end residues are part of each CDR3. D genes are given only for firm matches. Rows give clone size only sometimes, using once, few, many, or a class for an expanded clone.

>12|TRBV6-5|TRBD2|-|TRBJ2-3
CASRPGLGTQYF
TGTGCCAGCAGGCCGGGACTAGGTACGCAGTATTTT
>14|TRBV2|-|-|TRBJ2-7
CASSAQVRAGEQYF
TGTGCCAGCAGCGCCCAGGTGAGGGCGGGGGAGCAGTACTTC
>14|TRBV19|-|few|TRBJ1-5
CASSMQGGNQPQHF
TGTGCCAGTAGTATGCAGGGAGGCAATCAGCCCCAGCATTTT
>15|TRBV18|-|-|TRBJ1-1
CASSPQKPPDTEAFF
TGTGCCAGCTCACCTCAAAAACCCCCCGATACTGAAGCTTTCTTT
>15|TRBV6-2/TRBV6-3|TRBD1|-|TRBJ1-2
CASSLGTGGNYGYTF
TGTGCCAGCAGCCTAGGGACAGGGGGCAACTATGGCTACACCTTC
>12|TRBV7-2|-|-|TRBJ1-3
CASSLSGNTIYF
TGTGCCAGCAGTCTCTCTGGAAACACCATATATTTT
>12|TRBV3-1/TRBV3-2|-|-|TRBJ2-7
CASSQSDREQYF
TGTGCCAGCAGTCAAAGCGACAGGGAGCAGTACTTC
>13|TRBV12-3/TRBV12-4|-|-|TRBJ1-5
CASRAQGNQPQHF
TGTGCCAGCAGGGCGCAGGGCAATCAGCCCCAGCATTTT
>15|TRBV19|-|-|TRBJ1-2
CASSIAGGPDRGYTF
TGTGCCAGTAGTATCGCCGGGGGACCCGATCGCGGCTACACCTTC
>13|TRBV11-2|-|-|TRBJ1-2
CASGRTFNYGYTF
TGTGCCAGCGGACGTACCTTTAACTATGGCTACACCTTC
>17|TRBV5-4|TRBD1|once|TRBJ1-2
CASSPGQGEIIIHGYTF
TGTGCCAGCAGCCCGGGACAGGGGGAAATCATTATCCATGGCTACACCTTC
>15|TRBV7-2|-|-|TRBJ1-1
CASSKRQTMNTEAFF
TGTGCCAGCAGTAAACGACAGACCATGAACACTGAAGCTTTCTTT
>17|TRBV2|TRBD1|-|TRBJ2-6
CASGLDRGSSGANVLTF
TGTGCCAGCGGACTGGACAGGGGATCCTCGGGGGCCAACGTCCTGACTTTC
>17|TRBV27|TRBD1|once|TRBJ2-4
CASSHKESGTAKNIQYF
TGTGCCAGCAGTCACAAGGAGTCCGGGACAGCAAAAAACATTCAGTACTTC
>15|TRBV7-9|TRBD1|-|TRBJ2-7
CASSTRTGQTYEQYF
TGTGCCAGCAGCACCCGGACAGGGCAAACCTACGAGCAGTACTTC
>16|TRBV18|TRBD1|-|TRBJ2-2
CASSVGQEANTGELFF
TGTGCCAGCTCAGTCGGACAGGAAGCGAACACCGGGGAGCTGTTTTTT
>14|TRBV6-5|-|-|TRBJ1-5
CASRDTGRNQPQHF
TGTGCCAGCAGGGATACAGGGCGCAATCAGCCCCAGCATTTT
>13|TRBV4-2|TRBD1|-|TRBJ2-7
CASSVTGAYEQYF
TGTGCCAGCAGCGTCACAGGGGCCTACGAGCAGTACTTC
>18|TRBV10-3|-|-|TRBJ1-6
CAISESAGRGSYNSPLHF
TGTGCCATCAGTGAGTCTGCAGGCCGGGGCTCCTATAATTCACCCCTCCACTTT
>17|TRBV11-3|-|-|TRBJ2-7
CASSLVGLRDAAYEQYF
TGTGCCAGCAGCCTCGTGGGCCTCCGGGACGCTGCCTACGAGCAGTACTTC
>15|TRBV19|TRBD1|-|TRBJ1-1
CASSILGQGGTEAFF
TGTGCCAGTAGTATTCTGGGACAGGGAGGCACTGAAGCTTTCTTT
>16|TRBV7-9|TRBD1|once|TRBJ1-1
CASSLPADRGNTEAFF
TGTGCCAGCAGCTTGCCGGCGGACAGGGGGAACACTGAAGCTTTCTTT
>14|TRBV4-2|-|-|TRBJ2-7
CASSQGGTNYEQYF
TGTGCCAGCAGCCAAGGCGGAACGAATTACGAGCAGTACTTC
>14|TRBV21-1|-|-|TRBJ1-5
CASILGRRNQPQHF
TGTGCCAGCATCCTGGGACGGCGCAATCAGCCCCAGCATTTT
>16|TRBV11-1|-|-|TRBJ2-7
CASSRGPGQISYEQYF
TGTGCCAGCAGCCGCGGACCAGGGCAAATCTCCTACGAGCAGTACTTC
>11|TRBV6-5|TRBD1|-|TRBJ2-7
CASWTGDEQYF
TGTGCCAGCTGGACAGGGGACGAGCAGTACTTC
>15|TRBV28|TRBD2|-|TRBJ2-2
CASSYAGADTGELFF
TGTGCCAGCAGTTACGCGGGAGCGGACACCGGGGAGCTGTTTTTT
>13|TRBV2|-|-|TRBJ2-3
CASSEKRSDTQYF
TGTGCCAGCAGTGAAAAGCGGTCCGATACGCAGTATTTT
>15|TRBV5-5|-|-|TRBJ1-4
CASSDLAGAGEKLFF
TGTGCCAGCAGCGATCTGGCAGGGGCAGGTGAAAAACTGTTTTTT
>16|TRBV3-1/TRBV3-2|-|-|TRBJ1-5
CASSQDDSYSNQPQHF
TGTGCCAGCAGCCAAGATGACAGTTATAGCAATCAGCCCCAGCATTTT
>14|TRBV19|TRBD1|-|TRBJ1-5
CASSATGGNQPQHF
TGTGCCAGTAGCGCGACAGGGGGCAATCAGCCCCAGCATTTT
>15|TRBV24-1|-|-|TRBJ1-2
CATSAPTGYRHGYTF
TGTGCCACCAGTGCTCCGACAGGTTACCGTCATGGCTACACCTTC
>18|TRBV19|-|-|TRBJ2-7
CASSIGGTRIPLDYEQYF
TGTGCCAGTAGTATAGGAGGGACTCGTATACCCCTAGACTACGAGCAGTACTTC
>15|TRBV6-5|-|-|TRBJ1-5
CASSTGLNSNQPQHF
TGTGCCAGCAGTACAGGGTTAAATAGCAATCAGCCCCAGCATTTT
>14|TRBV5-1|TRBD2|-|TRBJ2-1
CASSASGSYNEQFF
TGCGCCAGCAGTGCTAGCGGGAGTTACAATGAGCAGTTCTTC
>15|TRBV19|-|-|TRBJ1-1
CASRGPGGTRTEAFF
TGTGCCAGTAGGGGCCCGGGGGGAACCAGGACTGAAGCTTTCTTT
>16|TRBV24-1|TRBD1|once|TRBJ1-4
CATRDRGRTTNEKLFF
TGTGCCACCCGGGACAGGGGCAGAACGACTAATGAAAAACTGTTTTTT
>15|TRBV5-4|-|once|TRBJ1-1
CASSSAWGAYTEAFF
TGTGCCAGCAGCTCCGCATGGGGGGCCTACACTGAAGCTTTCTTT
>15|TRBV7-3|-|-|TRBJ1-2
CASSLTPGLDYGYTF
TGTGCCAGCAGCTTAACCCCGGGGCTGGACTATGGCTACACCTTC
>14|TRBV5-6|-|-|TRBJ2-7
CASSLGGRFYEQYF
TGTGCCAGCAGCTTAGGGGGTCGGTTCTACGAGCAGTACTTC
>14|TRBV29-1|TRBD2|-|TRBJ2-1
CSVAGTSGAGEQFF
TGCAGCGTTGCGGGGACTAGCGGGGCGGGGGAGCAGTTCTTC
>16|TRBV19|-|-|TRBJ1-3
CASTGPGYRDGNTIYF
TGTGCCAGTACCGGGCCCGGGTACAGAGATGGAAACACCATATATTTT
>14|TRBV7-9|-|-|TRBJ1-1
CASSKGQLNTEAFF
TGTGCCAGCAGCAAAGGACAGCTGAACACTGAAGCTTTCTTT
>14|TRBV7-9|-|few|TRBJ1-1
CASSFAHPRTEAFF
TGTGCCAGCAGCTTTGCACACCCAAGGACTGAAGCTTTCTTT
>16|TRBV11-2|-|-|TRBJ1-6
CASSFSVDNRDSPLHF
TGTGCCAGCAGTTTTTCGGTAGACAACAGGGACTCACCCCTCCACTTT
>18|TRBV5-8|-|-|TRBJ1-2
CASSLDVITGGAGYGYTF
TGTGCCAGCAGCTTGGATGTAATTACGGGTGGGGCCGGGTATGGCTACACCTTC
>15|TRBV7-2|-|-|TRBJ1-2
CASSPPWQFLWGYTF
TGTGCCAGCAGCCCACCCTGGCAGTTTCTATGGGGCTACACCTTC
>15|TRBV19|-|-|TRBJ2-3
CASTPAGAGTDTQYF
TGTGCCAGTACCCCGGCAGGGGCTGGCACAGATACGCAGTATTTT
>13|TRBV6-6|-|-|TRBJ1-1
CASSYSRDTEAFF
TGTGCCAGCAGTTACTCGAGGGATACTGAAGCTTTCTTT
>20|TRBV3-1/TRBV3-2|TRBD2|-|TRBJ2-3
CATRFFCGRTSGRSIDTQYF
TGTGCCACCCGCTTTTTTTGCGGCCGGACTAGCGGGAGATCGATAGATACGCAGTATTTT
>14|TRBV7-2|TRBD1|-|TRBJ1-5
CASSSGTGNQPQHF
TGTGCCAGCAGCTCCGGGACAGGTAATCAGCCCCAGCATTTT
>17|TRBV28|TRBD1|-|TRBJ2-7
CASRDGERDRASYEQYF
TGTGCCAGCAGGGATGGTGAAAGGGACAGGGCGTCCTACGAGCAGTACTTC